The clone carrying this TCR beta chain appeared many times. A much larger clone differs by one base, so this may be a read error. This record comes from a study of metastatic and nonmetastatic thyroid tumors. Treatment of any kind had been given to no patient before thyroid surgery. CDR3 size: 13 residues. V shed 7 bases and J shed 9 bases, with 18 bases lying between them. Germline V gene sequence: CDR1 MNHNS, CDR2 SASEGT. TCRdb re-clonotyped the PCR reads through MiXCR. This table has tens of thousands of clones, about 17% appearing once. V gene TRBV6-1 combines with J gene TRBJ2-5; possibly TRBD2 for D (5 bases). Sequencing was carried out using blood. This TCR came from a male donor with papillary thyroid cancer or a benign thyroid nodule (not recorded which). Some clones in this sample may be carry-over from other donors' samples. Here the CDR3 reads CASKSHGPEAQYF. CDR3 in DNA: TGTGCCAGCAAATCCCACGGCCCGGAGGCCCAGTACTTC.